The T cell receptor (beta chain) under discussion was sequenced for a study of blood T cells in healthy people across ages. Study-wide results and limits: Getting older went along with TCR beta diversity per million T cells dropping roughly linearly. Donor CMV status was unknown, possibly confounding expanded clonotype changes. Donors of long life had a larger count of naive CD4+ cells and greater diversity than aged donors.

This clonotype was found many times. What it binds is unknown. Using a J-beta primer mix together with a sample-barcoded 5' primer, a second PCR was run for roughly 6 to 12 cycles. Individual samples furnished no less than 3 million CDR3-containing paired-end reads apiece. MiXCR was run by TCRdb on the 5' RACE reads, yielding one entry per CDR3 protein. The table has 730,000 or so distinct CDR3 sequences, roughly 43% seen once. Germline V gene sequence: CDR1 ENHRY, CDR2 SYGVKD. The CDR3 covers 20 residues. The V end lost 0 bases, the J end lost 2 bases, and 23 bases lay between the germline ends. The sample taken for sequencing was blood. The sequence derives from a woman in her sixties in good health. The chain recombines TRBV10-3 with TRBJ2-1, with D possibly TRBD2 on 5 matching bases. CDR3 DNA: TGTGCCATCAGTGAGTCTAGTCTATCACGGGATAGTGTCACCTACAATGAGCAGTTCTTC. Translation gives CAISESSLSRDSVTYNEQFF.